The source of this T cell receptor (beta chain) is a study of Graves' ophthalmopathy and Graves' hyperthyroidism. Study background: The authors collected peripheral blood at initial diagnosis, before any treatment.

The CDR3 is 15 residues long. The V end lost 1 base, the J end lost 6 bases, and 10 bases lay between the germline ends. CDR1 SNHLY and CDR2 FYNNEI come from the germline V gene. Study outcomes and limitations: Blood samples also showed most expanded thyroid clonotypes exceeding 0.001 frequency.

Ophthalmopathic donors had moderate-to-severe activity, CAS ≥3 and NOSPECS ≥4, with disease that had lasted under 3 months. Excluded: other autoimmune disease, uncontrolled infection, pregnancy or lactation. RNA served as the template for amplifying TCR beta CDR3 regions. First-round RT-PCR employed HTBI primers, with a second-round multiplex PCR after it. TCRdb re-derived calls from the multiplex PCR reads in MiXCR, one entry per CDR3 protein. The table shows 350,000 to 450,000 distinct CDR3 sequences, with around 17% occurring only once. For this clonotype: Its antigen is unknown.

Sequencing was done on a sample of peripheral blood. The TCR was taken from a woman under 30 with Graves' ophthalmopathy. The chain uses TRBV2 and TRBJ1-6; D not certain. The CDR3 reads CASSEDGSGNSPLHF. The CDR3 DNA sequence: TGTGCCAGCAGTGAAGACGGCAGCGGTAATTCACCCCTCCACTTT.